These 15 T cell receptor beta chains were all obtained from the same sample, sequenced in a study of blood T cell repertoires in COVID-19. Some clones are missing from TCRdb's copy, which holds only in-frame ones; the method was immunoSEQ multiplex PCR. Among 190,000 or so clones listed, 88% were seen once. Source material: peripheral blood. The receptors were gathered from a woman between 25 and 40 years old with acute or convalescent COVID-19.

This sequence joins TRBV12-5 and TRBJ2-1, with D tentatively TRBD1 (6 bases). V was shortened by 4 bases and J by 2 bases, with 6 bases between the two germline ends. The CDR3 is 13 amino acids. The germline gives CDR1 LGHNT, CDR2 FRNRAP. Written as DNA, the CDR3 is TGTGCTAGTGGTTGGGACACCTACAATGAGCAGTTCTTC. This codes for CASGWDTYNEQFF.

The V and J genes are TRBV5-1 and TRBJ1-1; D is unclear. Deletions cut 0 bases from V and 13 bases from J, with 16 bases between. The CDR3 covers 13 residues. Germline-derived CDR1 and CDR2 are SGHRS and YFSETQ. The CDR3 reads CASSLAAGLDDFF. The CDR3 DNA follows: TGCGCCAGCAGCTTGGCAGCGGGCTTGGACGATTTCTTT.

Worth noting for this clone: Other DNA sequences in the same sample also yield this CDR3. The V gene is TRBV7-9, the J gene TRBJ1-5, with 7 bases aligning to TRBD1. The ends lost 3 bases at V and 5 bases at J; junction bases unmatched: 1. This CDR3 is built from 13 residues. Germline V gene lookup returns CDR1 SEHNR and CDR2 FQNEAQ (reference sequence). CDR3 bases: TGTGCCAGCAGCTTCCAGGGGGATCAGCCCCAGCATTTT. Its translation: CASSFQGDQPQHF.

The V and J genes are TRBV2 and TRBJ1-6; D gene uncertain. This CDR3 is 13 amino acids long. The V end was cut by 8 bases, the J end by 2 bases, with 7 bases between. The germline gives CDR1 SNHLY, CDR2 FYNNEI. CDR3: CASLTAYNSPLHF. The CDR3 DNA follows: TGTGCCAGCCTTACAGCCTATAATTCACCCCTCCACTTT.

This clone was detected only a few times. This sequence joins TRBV4-2 and TRBJ2-7; 7 nucleotides align to TRBD1. Germline V gives CDR1 LGHNA, CDR2 YNFKEQ. This CDR3 comprises 17 residues. V lost 0 bases and J lost 3; bases outside the gene matches: 11. The CDR3 bases are TGTGCCAGCAGCCAAGATTGGAATCGGGACAGACGCTACGAGCAGTACTTC. Its translation is CASSQDWNRDRRYEQYF.

The chain links TRBV6-1 to TRBJ1-1, with TRBD1 as a possible D gene (5 bases). The CDR3 has 13 amino acids. V dropped 1 base and J dropped 7 bases, with 10 bases sitting between them. Germline CDR1 MNHNS, CDR2 SASEGT. CDR3 loop: CASSEVGPREAFF. The DNA of the CDR3 is TGTGCCAGCAGTGAAGTGGGGCCCCGTGAAGCTTTCTTT.

This chain uses TRBV6-5 with TRBJ2-4, with 7 bases aligning to TRBD1. This CDR3 region has 15 residues. The V and J ends lost 1 base and 9 bases, in that order; junction bases with no gene match: 9. The germline gives CDR1 MNHEY, CDR2 SVGAGI. CDR3 sequence: CASSYLETGYSIQYF. The DNA of the CDR3 is TGTGCCAGCAGTTACTTAGAGACAGGGTATAGCATTCAGTACTTC.

The chain recombines TRBV11-2 with TRBJ1-4, with 11 positions matching TRBD1. The length of the CDR3 is 13 residues. CDR1 and CDR2 from the germline V gene are SGHAT and FQNNGV. V shed 9 bases, J shed 6 bases, and the junction held 3 bases outside the gene matches. CDR3: CASKGQGDEKLFF. Here the CDR3 DNA reads TGTGCCAGTAAGGGACAGGGGGATGAAAAACTGTTTTTT.

This chain connects TRBV20-1 to TRBJ2-7, with no clear D. CDR3 size: 11 residues. V gave up 1 base and J gave up 6 bases, with 7 bases separating them. The germline V gene encodes CDR1 DFQATT and CDR2 SNEGSKA (reference sequence). CDR3 sequence: CSARAMSEQYF. DNA for the CDR3: TGCAGTGCTAGAGCGATGAGCGAGCAGTACTTC.

The chain joins TRBV19 to TRBJ1-5; no clear D. CDR3 size: 14 residues. Germline values: CDR1 LNHDA, CDR2 SQIVND (reference sequence). V lost 5 bases, J lost 1 base, and 9 bases lay in between. The CDR3 loop is CASSASLSNQPQHF. DNA for the CDR3: TGTGCCAGTAGTGCGAGTCTGAGCAATCAGCCCCAGCATTTT. The full variable domain, completed using reference TRBV19 and TRBJ1-5, is DGGITQSPKYLFRKEGQNVTLSCEQNLNHDAMYWYRQDPGQGLRLIYYSQIVNDFQKGDIAEGYSVSREKKESFPLTVTSAQKNPTAFYLCASSASLSNQPQHFGDGTRLSIL.

The chain carries TRBV28 and TRBJ1-1; D is ambiguous. V was cut by 3 bases and J by 4 bases, with 12 bases left in between. Germline lookup yields CDR1 MDHEN and CDR2 SYDVKM. CDR3 size: 14 residues. CDR3 sequence (DNA): TGTGCCAGCAGTTTCGTGACTCTTGGCACTGAAGCTTTCTTT. This codes for CASSFVTLGTEAFF.

The chain joins TRBV27 to TRBJ2-1, with D maybe TRBD2 (6 bases). Trimming shortened V by 3 bases and J by 0 bases, and 15 bases separated the two germline ends. CDR1 and CDR2 from the germline V gene are MNHEY and SMNVEV (reference sequence). This CDR3 is 17 amino acids long. The CDR3 protein is CASSFTGGTSSYNEQFF. CDR3 DNA: TGTGCCAGCAGTTTCACCGGCGGGACGAGCTCCTACAATGAGCAGTTCTTC.

The chain links TRBV13 to TRBJ1-1; possible D gene TRBD1, 5 bases. This CDR3 has 16 amino acids. V was clipped by 0 bases and J by 4 bases, with 15 bases between them. Looked up from germline, CDR1 is PRHDT and CDR2 is FYEKMQ (reference sequence). Written as DNA, the CDR3 is TGTGCCAGCAGCTTAGGCGGGCCAACAGGCGGCACTGAAGCTTTCTTT. Translating it yields CASSLGGPTGGTEAFF.

The V and J genes are TRBV28 and TRBJ2-1; 10 nucleotides match TRBD2. Germline values: CDR1 MDHEN, CDR2 SYDVKM. V shed 5 bases and J 6 bases; nucleotides not matched to a gene: 7. CDR3 length equals 15 residues. CDR3 coding DNA: TGTGCCAGCAGTGACAGCGGGAGGGGTTTCAATGAGCAGTTCTTC. Protein product: CASSDSGRGFNEQFF.

The CDR3 loop reads CASSAHRGQGEKLFF. The DNA for the CDR3 is TGTGCCAGCAGTGCCCACAGGGGGCAGGGTGAAAAACTGTTTTTT. V gene TRBV25-1 combines with J gene TRBJ1-4; 9 bases are a match to TRBD1. V was clipped by 4 bases and J by 7 bases; unmatched bases: 7. CDR1 is MGHDK, CDR2 SYGVNS, per germline. There are 15 residues in the CDR3.